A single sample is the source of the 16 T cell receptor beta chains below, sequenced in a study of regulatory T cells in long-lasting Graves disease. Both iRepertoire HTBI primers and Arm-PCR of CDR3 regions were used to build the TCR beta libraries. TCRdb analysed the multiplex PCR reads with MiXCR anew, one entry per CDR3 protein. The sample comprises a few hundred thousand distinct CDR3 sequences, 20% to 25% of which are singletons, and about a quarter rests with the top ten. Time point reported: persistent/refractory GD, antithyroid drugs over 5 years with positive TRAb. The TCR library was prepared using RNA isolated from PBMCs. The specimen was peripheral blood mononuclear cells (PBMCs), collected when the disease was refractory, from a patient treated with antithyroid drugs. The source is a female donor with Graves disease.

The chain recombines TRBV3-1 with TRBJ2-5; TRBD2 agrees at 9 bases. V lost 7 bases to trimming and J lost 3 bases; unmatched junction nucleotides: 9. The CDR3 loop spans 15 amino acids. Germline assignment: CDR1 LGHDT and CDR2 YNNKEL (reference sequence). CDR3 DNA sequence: TGTGCCAGCACCGAGGGGACTAGCCCCGAAGAGACCCAGTACTTC. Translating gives CASTEGTSPEETQYF.

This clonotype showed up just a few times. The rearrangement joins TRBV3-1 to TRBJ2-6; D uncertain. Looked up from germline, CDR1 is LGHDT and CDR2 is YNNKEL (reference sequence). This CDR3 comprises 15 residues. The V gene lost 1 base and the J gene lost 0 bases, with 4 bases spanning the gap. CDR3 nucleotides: TGTGCCAGCAGCCAAGTCCACTCTGGGGCCAACGTCCTGACTTTC. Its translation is CASSQVHSGANVLTF.

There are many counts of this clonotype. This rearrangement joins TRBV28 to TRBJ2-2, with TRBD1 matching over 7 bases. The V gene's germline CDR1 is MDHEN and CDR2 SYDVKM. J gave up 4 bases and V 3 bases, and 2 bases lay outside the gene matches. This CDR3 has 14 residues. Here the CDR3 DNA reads TGTGCCAGCAGTTTGGGGACAGCCACCGGGGAGCTGTTTTTT. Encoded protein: CASSLGTATGELFF.

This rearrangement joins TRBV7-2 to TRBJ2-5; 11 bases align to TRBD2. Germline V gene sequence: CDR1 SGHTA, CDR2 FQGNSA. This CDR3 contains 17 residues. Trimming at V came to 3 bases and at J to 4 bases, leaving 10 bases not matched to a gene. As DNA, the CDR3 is TGTGCCAGCAGCTTTAGCGGGAGGGCCCTGTCGGGAGAGACCCAGTACTTC. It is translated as CASSFSGRALSGETQYF.

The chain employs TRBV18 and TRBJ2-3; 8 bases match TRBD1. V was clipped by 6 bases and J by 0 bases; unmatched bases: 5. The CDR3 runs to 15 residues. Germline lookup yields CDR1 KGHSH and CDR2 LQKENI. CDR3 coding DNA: TGTGCCAGCTCTCAGGACAGGGTGAGCACAGATACGCAGTATTTT. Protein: CASSQDRVSTDTQYF.

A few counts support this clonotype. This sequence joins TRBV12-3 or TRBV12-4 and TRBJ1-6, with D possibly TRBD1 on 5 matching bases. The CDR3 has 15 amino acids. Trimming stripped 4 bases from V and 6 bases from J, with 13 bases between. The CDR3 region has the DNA TGTGCCAGCAGTTGGGGGGGGGATCCTAATTCACCCCTCCACTTT. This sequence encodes CASSWGGDPNSPLHF.

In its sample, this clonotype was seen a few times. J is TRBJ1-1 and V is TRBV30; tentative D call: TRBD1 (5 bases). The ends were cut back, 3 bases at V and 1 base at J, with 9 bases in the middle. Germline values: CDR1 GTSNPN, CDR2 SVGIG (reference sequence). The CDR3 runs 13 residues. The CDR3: CAWRDTANTEAFF. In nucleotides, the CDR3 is TGTGCCTGGAGGGACACAGCGAACACTGAAGCTTTCTTT.

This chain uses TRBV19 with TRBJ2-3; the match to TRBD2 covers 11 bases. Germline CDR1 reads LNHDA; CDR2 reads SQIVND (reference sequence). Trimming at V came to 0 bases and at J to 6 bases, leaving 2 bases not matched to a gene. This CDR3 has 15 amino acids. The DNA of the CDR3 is TGTGCCAGTAGTATAGAGGGACTAGCGGTGGATACGCAGTATTTT. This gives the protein CASSIEGLAVDTQYF.

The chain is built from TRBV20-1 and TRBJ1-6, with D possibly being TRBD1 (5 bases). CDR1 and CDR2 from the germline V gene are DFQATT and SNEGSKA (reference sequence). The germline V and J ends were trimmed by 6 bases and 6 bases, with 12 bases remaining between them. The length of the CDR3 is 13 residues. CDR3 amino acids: CSAPGPSNSPLHF. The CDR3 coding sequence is TGCAGTGCACCGGGACCTTCTAATTCACCCCTCCACTTT.

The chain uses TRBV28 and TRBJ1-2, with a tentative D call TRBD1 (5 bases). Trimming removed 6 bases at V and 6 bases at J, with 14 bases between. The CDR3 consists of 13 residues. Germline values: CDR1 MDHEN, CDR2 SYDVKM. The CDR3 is CASSWGPSNGYTF. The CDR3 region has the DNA TGTGCCAGCAGCTGGGGCCCCTCAAATGGCTACACCTTC.

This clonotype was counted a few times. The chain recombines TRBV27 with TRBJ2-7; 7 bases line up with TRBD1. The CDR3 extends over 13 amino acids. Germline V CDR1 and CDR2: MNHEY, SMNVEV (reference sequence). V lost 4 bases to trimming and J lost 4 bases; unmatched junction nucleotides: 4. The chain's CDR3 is CASSSTGRYEQYF. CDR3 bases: TGTGCCAGCAGTTCGACAGGGAGATACGAGCAGTACTTC.

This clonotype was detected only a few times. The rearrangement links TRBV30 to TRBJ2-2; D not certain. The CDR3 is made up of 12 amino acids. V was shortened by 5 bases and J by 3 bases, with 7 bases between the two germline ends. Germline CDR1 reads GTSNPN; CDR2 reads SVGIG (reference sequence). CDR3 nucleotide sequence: TGTGCCTGGTGGGCTTACACCGGGGAGCTGTTTTTT. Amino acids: CAWWAYTGELFF.

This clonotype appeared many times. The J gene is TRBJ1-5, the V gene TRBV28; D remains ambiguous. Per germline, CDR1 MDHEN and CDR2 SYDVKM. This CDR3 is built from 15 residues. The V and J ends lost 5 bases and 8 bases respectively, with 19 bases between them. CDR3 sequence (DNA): TGTGCCAGCAGTCGGGGATTGGCGGGTCTCGAGCCCCAGCATTTT. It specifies CASSRGLAGLEPQHF.

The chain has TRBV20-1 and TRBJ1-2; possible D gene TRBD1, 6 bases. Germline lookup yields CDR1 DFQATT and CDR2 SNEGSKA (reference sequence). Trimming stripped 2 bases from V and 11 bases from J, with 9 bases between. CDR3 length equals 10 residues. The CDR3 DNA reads TGCAGTGCTAGACAGGGGTTGTACACCTTC. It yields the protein CSARQGLYTF.

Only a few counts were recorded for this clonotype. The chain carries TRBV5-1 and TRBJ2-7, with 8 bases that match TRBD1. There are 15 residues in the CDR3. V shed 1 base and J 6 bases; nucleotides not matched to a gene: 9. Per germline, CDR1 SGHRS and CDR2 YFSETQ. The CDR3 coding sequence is TGCGCCAGCAGCTTGTGGGAGACAGGGGTTGGCGAGCAGTACTTC. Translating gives CASSLWETGVGEQYF. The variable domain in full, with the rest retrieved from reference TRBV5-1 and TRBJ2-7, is KAGVTQTPRYLIKTRGQQVTLSCSPISGHRSVSWYQQTPGQGLQFLFEYFSETQRNKGNFPGRFSGRQFSNSRSEMNVSTLELGDSALYLCASSLWETGVGEQYFGPGTRLTVT.

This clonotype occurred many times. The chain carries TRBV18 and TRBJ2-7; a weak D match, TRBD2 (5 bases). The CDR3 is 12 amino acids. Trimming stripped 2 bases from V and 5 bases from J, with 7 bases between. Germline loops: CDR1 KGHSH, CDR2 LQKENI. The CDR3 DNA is TGTGCCAGCTCACCAGGGAGCGACGAGCAGTACTTC. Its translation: CASSPGSDEQYF.